This is a list of T cell receptor beta chains from one sample in a study of T cell responses to AZD1222 COVID-19 vaccine. This table comes from immunoSEQ multiplex PCR, and its TCRdb copy is limited to in-frame clones, with some not included. The sample holds fewer than 150,000 clones, about 91% seen once. The specimen was peripheral blood, collected 28 days after the second AZD1222 dose. These receptors were collected from an adult who received the AZD1222 COVID-19 vaccine. CDR3s include the opening cysteine and the closing phenylalanine or tryptophan. Fields, in order: D gene, clone size, J gene, V gene, CDR3 DNA, CDR3 protein. D genes are given only for firm matches. Clone size is shown for a subset of rows, as once, few, many or a class of expanded clone.

>NA|NA|TRBJ2-1|TRBV9
TGTGCCAGCAGCGTATTTTATCGGGATGAGCAGTTCTTC
CASSVFYRDEQFF
>NA|NA|TRBJ2-7|TRBV5-4
TGTGCCAGCAGCACTTACCACGAGCAGTACTTC
CASSTYHEQYF
>TRBD1|NA|TRBJ2-7|TRBV5-8
TGTGCCAGCAGCAAGGCGGGACAGGGGGCCTACGAGCAGTACTTC
CASSKAGQGAYEQYF
>TRBD2|NA|TRBJ2-3|TRBV11-2
TGTGCCAGCAGCTTAGATAGGGTCGGGGGGAGGTTGGACACGCAGTATTTT
CASSLDRVGGRLDTQYF
>TRBD1|NA|TRBJ2-3|TRBV11-2
TGTGCCAGCAGGCCGACAGGGGGCCCTAGCACAGATACGCAGTATTTT
CASRPTGGPSTDTQYF
>NA|NA|TRBJ2-1|TRBV18
TGTGCCAGCTTCCCAAGGGAGGTATCCTACAATGAGCAGTTCTTC
CASFPREVSYNEQFF
>NA|NA|TRBJ2-1|TRBV27
TGTGCCAGCAGTTTCCTGGGTCTCCCTAATATCAGGAATGAGCAGTTCTTC
CASSFLGLPNIRNEQFF
>NA|NA|TRBJ2-3|TRBV4-1
TGCGCCAGCAGCCAAGATCTCCAGTCAGATACGCAGTATTTT
CASSQDLQSDTQYF
>NA|NA|TRBJ1-4|TRBV5-5
TGTGCCAGCAGCAGCGACCCAACTAATGAAAAACTGTTTTTT
CASSSDPTNEKLFF
>NA|NA|TRBJ1-1|TRBV5-5
TGTGCCAGCAGCTTGCCAGGGTCGGCGGCTGAAGCTTTCTTT
CASSLPGSAAEAFF
>TRBD2|NA|TRBJ2-5|TRBV6-2/TRBV6-3
TGTGCCAGCAGTTATGGGACTAGCGGGCAAGAGACCCAGTACTTC
CASSYGTSGQETQYF
>NA|NA|TRBJ1-2|TRBV15
TGTGCCACCAGCAGAGCCACAGGGAGCTATGGCTACACCTTC
CATSRATGSYGYTF
>NA|NA|TRBJ1-2|TRBV29-1
TGCAGCGTTGACCCGGTTGACTATGGCTACACCTTC
CSVDPVDYGYTF
>NA|NA|TRBJ2-1|TRBV4-2
TGTGCCAGCAGCCAACAGGGGGGGAGGAGTTACAATGAGCAGTTCTTC
CASSQQGGRSYNEQFF
>NA|NA|TRBJ1-3|TRBV7-9
TGTGCCAGCAGCTCGACAACGGATATCTCTGGAAACACCATATATTTT
CASSSTTDISGNTIYF
>TRBD1|NA|TRBJ2-6|TRBV10-3
TGTGCCATCACCACGGGACAGGGTTCTAATGGGGCCAACGTCCTGACTTTC
CAITTGQGSNGANVLTF
>NA|NA|TRBJ1-4|TRBV19
TGTGCCAGTACCCCTTCCGGGGGGCGTTCTAATGAAAAACTGTTTTTT
CASTPSGGRSNEKLFF
>NA|NA|TRBJ2-1|TRBV7-9
TGTGCCAGCAGCCAGACTAGTAGTGAGCAGTTCTTC
CASSQTSSEQFF
>NA|NA|TRBJ1-1|TRBV29-1
TGCAGCGTTGAATCAGGGACGAACACTGAAGCTTTCTTT
CSVESGTNTEAFF
>NA|NA|TRBJ1-2|TRBV2
TGTGCCAGCAGTGGGGACGGAAACTATGGCTACACCTTC
CASSGDGNYGYTF
>TRBD1|once|TRBJ1-5|TRBV28
TGTGCCACACGGCAGGGGGCCGGAGATCAGCCCCAGCATTTT
CATRQGAGDQPQHF
>NA|once|TRBJ1-6|TRBV13
TGTGCCAGCAGCCAGCTTCAGGATTCACCCCTCCACTTT
CASSQLQDSPLHF
>TRBD2|NA|TRBJ2-3|TRBV5-1
TGCGCCAGCAGCCCTCTAGCGGGGCACGCCTCGAGCACAGATACGCAGTATTTT
CASSPLAGHASSTDTQYF
>NA|NA|TRBJ2-1|TRBV27
TGTGCCAGCGGTACAGGGATTAGCAATGAGCAGTTCTTC
CASGTGISNEQFF
>NA|NA|TRBJ1-2|TRBV27
TGTGCCAGCAAGATGCGAGACAGCTTTAACTATGGCTACACCTTC
CASKMRDSFNYGYTF
>NA|NA|TRBJ2-2|TRBV11-3
TGTGCCAGCAGCCCGGCGGGCGGGGAGCTGTTTTTT
CASSPAGGELFF
>TRBD1|NA|TRBJ2-7|TRBV5-1
TGCGCCAGCAGCTTAAGATCGGGACAGGGGGTACCCTACGAGCAGTACTTC
CASSLRSGQGVPYEQYF
>NA|NA|TRBJ2-7|TRBV19
TGTGCCAGTAGTATAACAACAGGGTTGGGCTCCTACGAGCAGTACTTC
CASSITTGLGSYEQYF
>NA|NA|TRBJ2-3|TRBV27
TGTGCCAGCAGTTCCTTGGGGGCTAGCACAGATACGCAGTATTTT
CASSSLGASTDTQYF
>NA|NA|TRBJ1-3|TRBV7-2
TGTGCCAGCAGCTTAGGGCCTGCGGCGGGTGGAAACACCATATATTTT
CASSLGPAAGGNTIYF
>TRBD1|once|TRBJ1-1|TRBV2
TGTGCCAGCACCCTAAGAGGGGGCCGCACTGAAGCTTTCTTT
CASTLRGGRTEAFF
>TRBD1|NA|TRBJ1-1|TRBV27
TGTGCCAGCAGCAACAGGGGGTTTGGAGCCGACACTGAAGCTTTCTTT
CASSNRGFGADTEAFF
>NA|NA|TRBJ2-7|TRBV5-8
TGTGCCAGCAGAATGGACGCGGCACTAGATTCCTACGAGCAGTACTTC
CASRMDAALDSYEQYF
>NA|NA|TRBJ1-1|TRBV28
TGTGCCAGTTTATACACTGGAATGGGGGGATACACTGAAGCTTTCTTT
CASLYTGMGGYTEAFF
>NA|NA|TRBJ2-7|TRBV5-6
TGTGCCAGCAGCTTGGCTGAGAGCTCCTACGAGCAGTACTTC
CASSLAESSYEQYF
>NA|NA|TRBJ2-7|TRBV10-3
TGTGCCATCAGTGAGAAGGGACCTGACGTAAACGAGCAGTACTTC
CAISEKGPDVNEQYF
>NA|NA|TRBJ1-2|TRBV5-5
TGTGCCAGCAGCTTTAACACGGGCGGCTACACCTTC
CASSFNTGGYTF
>NA|NA|TRBJ1-5|TRBV27
TGTGCCAGCAGTTCGGGCGGAGAGAATCAGCCCCAGCATTTT
CASSSGGENQPQHF
>NA|NA|TRBJ1-1|TRBV5-1
TGCGCCAGCAGCTTGGAATCCACTGAAGCTTTCTTT
CASSLESTEAFF
>NA|NA|TRBJ1-1|TRBV5-4
TGTGCCAGCAGCTTGGGGGGCCGGAACACTGAAGCTTTCTTT
CASSLGGRNTEAFF
>NA|NA|TRBJ1-1|TRBV9
TGTGCCAGCAGCGGGGGAGACGCCGTCGGTGAAGCTTTCTTT
CASSGGDAVGEAFF